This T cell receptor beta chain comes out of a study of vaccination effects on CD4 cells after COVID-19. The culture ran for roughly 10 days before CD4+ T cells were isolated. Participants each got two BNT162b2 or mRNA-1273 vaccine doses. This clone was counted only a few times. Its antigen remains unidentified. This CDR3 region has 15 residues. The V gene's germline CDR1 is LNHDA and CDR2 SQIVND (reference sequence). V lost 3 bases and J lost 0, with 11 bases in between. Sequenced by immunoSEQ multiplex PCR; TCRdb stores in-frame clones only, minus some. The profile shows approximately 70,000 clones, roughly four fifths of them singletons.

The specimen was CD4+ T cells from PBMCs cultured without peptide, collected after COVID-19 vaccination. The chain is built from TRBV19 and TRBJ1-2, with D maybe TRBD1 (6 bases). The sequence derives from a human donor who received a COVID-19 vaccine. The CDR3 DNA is TGTGCCAGTAGTATTAGGGGGACCTCTAACTATGGCTACACCTTC. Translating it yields CASSIRGTSNYGYTF.